The clone carrying this T cell receptor beta chain was counted between two and nine times. The sample comes from a study of blood T cell repertoires in COVID-19. As for the study in general: Whether acute or convalescent, the COVID-19 samples came from the United States, Italy and Spain.

Original processing notes: From reference gene primer amplification, estimates of nucleated cell counts were derived. Using immunoSEQ multiplex PCR, the repertoire was profiled, and TCRdb retains in-frame clones only, with some absent. That table supplies the V and J calls and clone size; D and trimming were determined from the DNA. Of hundreds of thousands of clones in the sample, roughly four fifths were seen once. A COVID-19 case was met by exposed participants within 2 weeks before study entry. This CDR3 spans 14 amino acids. The V gene end was trimmed by 0 bases and the J gene end by 6 bases; junction bases not matched to a gene: 7. CDR1 and CDR2 (germline): GTSNPN, SVGIG (reference sequence).

The sequence was obtained from a man in his forties who had been exposed to COVID-19. The sample consisted of PBMCs or T cells enriched from blood (not recorded which). The gene calls are TRBV30 and TRBJ2-7, with TRBD1 matching 8 bases. CDR3 nucleotide sequence: TGTGCCTGGAGTGTTGGGACAGGCGGAATCGAGCAGTACTTC. This sequence encodes CAWSVGTGGIEQYF.